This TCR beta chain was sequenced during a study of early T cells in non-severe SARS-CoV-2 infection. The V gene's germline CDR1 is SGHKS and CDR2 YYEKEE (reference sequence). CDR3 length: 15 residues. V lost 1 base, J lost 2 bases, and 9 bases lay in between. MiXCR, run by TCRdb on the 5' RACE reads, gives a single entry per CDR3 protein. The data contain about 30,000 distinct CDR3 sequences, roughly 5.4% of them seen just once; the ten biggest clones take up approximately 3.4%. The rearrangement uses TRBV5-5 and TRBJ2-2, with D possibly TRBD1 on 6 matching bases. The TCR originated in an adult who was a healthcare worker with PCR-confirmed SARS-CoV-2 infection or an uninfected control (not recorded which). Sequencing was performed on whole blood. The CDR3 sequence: CASSLRQENTGELFF. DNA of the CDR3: TGTGCCAGCAGCTTGAGACAGGAAAACACCGGGGAGCTGTTTTTT. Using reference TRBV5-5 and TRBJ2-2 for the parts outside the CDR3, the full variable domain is DAGVTQSPTHLIKTRGQQVTLRCSPISGHKSVSWYQQVLGQGPQFIFQYYEKEERGRGNFPDRFSARQFPNYSSELNVNALLLGDSALYLCASSLRQENTGELFFGEGSRLTVL.